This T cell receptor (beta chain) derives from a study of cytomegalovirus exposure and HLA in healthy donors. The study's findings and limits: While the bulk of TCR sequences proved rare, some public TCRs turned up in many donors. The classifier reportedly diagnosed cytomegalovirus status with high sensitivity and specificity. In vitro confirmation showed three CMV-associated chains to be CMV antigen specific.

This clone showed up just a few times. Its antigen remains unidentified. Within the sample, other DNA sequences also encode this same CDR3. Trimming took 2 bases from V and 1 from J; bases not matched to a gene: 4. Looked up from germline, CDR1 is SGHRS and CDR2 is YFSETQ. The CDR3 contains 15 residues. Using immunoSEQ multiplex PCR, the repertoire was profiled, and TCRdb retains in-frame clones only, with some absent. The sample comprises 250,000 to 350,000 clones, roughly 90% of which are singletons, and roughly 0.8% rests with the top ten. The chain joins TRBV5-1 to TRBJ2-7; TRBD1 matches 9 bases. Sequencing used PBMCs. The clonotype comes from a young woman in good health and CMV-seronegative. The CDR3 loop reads CASSLSGTGSYEQYF. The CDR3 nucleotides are TGCGCCAGCAGCTTATCCGGGACAGGGTCCTACGAGCAGTACTTC.